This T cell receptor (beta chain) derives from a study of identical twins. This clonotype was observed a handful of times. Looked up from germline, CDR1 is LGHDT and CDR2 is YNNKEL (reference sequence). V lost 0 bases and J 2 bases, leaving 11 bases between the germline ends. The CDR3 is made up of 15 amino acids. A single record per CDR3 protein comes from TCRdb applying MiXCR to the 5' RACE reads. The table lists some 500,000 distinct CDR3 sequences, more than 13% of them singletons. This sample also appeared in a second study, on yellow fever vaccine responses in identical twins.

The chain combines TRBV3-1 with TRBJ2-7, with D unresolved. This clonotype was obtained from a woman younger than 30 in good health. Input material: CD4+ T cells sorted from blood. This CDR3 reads CASSQDVSFTYEQYF. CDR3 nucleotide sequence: TGTGCCAGCAGCCAAGACGTATCCTTTACCTACGAGCAGTACTTC.